One sample yielded the 8 T cell receptor beta chains listed below, sequenced in a study of shared clonotypes between healthy human individuals. This table comes from immunoSEQ multiplex PCR, and its TCRdb copy is limited to in-frame clones, with some not included. The data show approximately 2.4 million clones, with more than 90% seen just once and over 0.1% held by the top ten. Sequencing used naive CD4+ T cells sorted from blood. Subset meaning: CD45RA+ positively selected. The receptor set was obtained from a man aged 18 to 30 in good health.

The genes are TRBV29-1 and TRBJ2-1; possibly TRBD1 for D (5 bases). Trimming took 0 bases from V and 3 from J, leaving 6 bases between them. Per the germline V gene, CDR1 is SQVTM and CDR2 is ANQGSEA. The CDR3 extends over 13 amino acids. CDR3 protein: CSVEDRDYNEQFF. The CDR3 nucleotides are TGCAGCGTTGAAGACAGGGACTACAATGAGCAGTTCTTC.

The chain links TRBV19 to TRBJ1-1; D gene unclear. The length of the CDR3 is 14 residues. Germline CDR1 and CDR2: LNHDA and SQIVND (reference sequence). Trimming took off 3 bases at V and 0 bases at J, with 8 bases between the two ends. CDR3 in DNA: TGTGCCAGTAGTATGGGCAGCATGAACACTGAAGCTTTCTTT. Protein: CASSMGSMNTEAFF.

This chain uses TRBV6-6 with TRBJ2-7, with a possible D match to TRBD2 (6 bases). In germline, CDR1 is MNHNY, CDR2 SVGAGI (reference sequence). This CDR3 is 16 amino acids long. With 2 bases removed from V and 0 bases from J, the gap between germline ends came to 14 bases. The CDR3 bases are TGTGCCAGCAGTTACACCGGGACTCCAAGCTCCTACGAGCAGTACTTC. It yields the protein CASSYTGTPSSYEQYF.

The gene calls are TRBV19 and TRBJ2-1, with 12 bases identical to TRBD2. Germline trimming cut 4 bases from V and 1 base from J; bases unmatched to any gene: 2. The CDR3 contains 16 residues. The germline CDR1 and CDR2 sequences are LNHDA and SQIVND (reference sequence). CDR3 DNA: TGTGCCAGTAGTAAGACTAGCGGGGGATCCTACAATGAGCAGTTCTTC. Its protein product is CASSKTSGGSYNEQFF.

This chain uses TRBV19 with TRBJ2-2; D possibly corresponds to TRBD2 (5 bases). CDR3 length: 16 residues. Germline V gives CDR1 LNHDA, CDR2 SQIVND (reference sequence). Trimming pared 3 bases from V and 0 bases from J, leaving 11 bases between. CDR3 amino acids: CASSIAGKANTGELFF. The CDR3 nucleotides are TGTGCCAGTAGTATCGCCGGGAAAGCGAACACCGGGGAGCTGTTTTTT.

This chain joins TRBV6-1 and TRBJ2-7, with TRBD1 as a possible D gene (6 bases). The CDR3 contains 16 residues. V lost 3 bases and J 0 bases, leaving 15 bases between the germline ends. Looked up from germline, CDR1 is MNHNS and CDR2 is SASEGT. The CDR3 DNA reads TGTGCCAGCAGTGATACCGGGACACCCCGCTCCTACGAGCAGTACTTC. It is translated as CASSDTGTPRSYEQYF.

The chain uses TRBV18 and TRBJ2-1; the D gene is possibly TRBD1 (6 bases). Germline V gene data show CDR1 as KGHSH and CDR2 as LQKENI. The CDR3 is 18 residues long. The germline V and J ends were trimmed by 3 bases and 0 bases, with 18 bases remaining between them. CDR3 bases: TGTGCCAGCTCACCCAGAACAGGGAGTGAGGGCTCCTACAATGAGCAGTTCTTC. This translates into CASSPRTGSEGSYNEQFF. The variable domain in full, completed from reference TRBV18 and TRBJ2-1, reads NAGVMQNPRHLVRRRGQEARLRCSPMKGHSHVYWYRQLPEEGLKFMVYLQKENIIDESGMPKERFSAEFPKEGPSILRIQQVVRGDSAAYFCASSPRTGSEGSYNEQFFGPGTRLTVL.

The chain has TRBV7-5 and TRBJ2-3; TRBD2 is the table's D call, not checked against the DNA. TRBV7-5 is a pseudogene locus. The CDR3 has 18 residues. CDR3 nucleotides: TGTGCCAGACAAGGGGGAAGGGGACTAGCGGGAAACACAGATACGCAGTATTTT. Amino acid sequence: CARQGGRGLAGNTDTQYF.